The rows below give T cell receptor beta chains drawn from one sample of a study of Japanese encephalitis immunity and Zika vaccine responses. TCRdb reanalysed the 5' RACE reads using MiXCR and keeps one entry per CDR3 protein. The sample yields around 280 distinct CDR3 sequences, under 2.5% seen once. Sequenced here: antigen-activated CD4+ T cells from blood, cultured, sampled during a Zika inactivated vaccine study. The receptors originated from an adult man who received an inactivated Zika virus vaccine. Both conserved end residues are part of each CDR3. Each record gives: D gene, J gene, clone size, V gene, CDR3 DNA, CDR3 protein. D genes are given only for firm matches. Clone size, where shown, is once, few, many, or a class for clones that have expanded.

D: TRBD1; J: TRBJ2-3; size: hyperexpanded; V: TRBV5-1; DNA: TGCGCCAGCAGCGGAGCAACCGGGACAGGGGTAGATACGCAGTATTTT; CDR3: CASSGATGTGVDTQYF
D: -; J: TRBJ1-1; size: large; V: TRBV6-5; DNA: TGTGCCAGCAGACCCGGACAGTACACTGAAGCTTTCTTT; CDR3: CASRPGQYTEAFF
D: TRBD1; J: TRBJ1-5; size: medium-sized; V: TRBV6-6; DNA: TGTGCCAGCGGGGACAGGAAGGGCGCTCAGCCCCAGCATTTT; CDR3: CASGDRKGAQPQHF
D: -; J: TRBJ2-5; size: large; V: TRBV12-3/TRBV12-4; DNA: TGTGCCAGCAGTTTAAATATGGAGACCCAGTACTTC; CDR3: CASSLNMETQYF
D: TRBD2; J: TRBJ2-5; size: large; V: TRBV4-2; DNA: TGTGCCAGCAGCCAAGAGCAGCGGGGGTCCCCTTGGTACTTC; CDR3: CASSQEQRGSPWYF
D: TRBD2; J: TRBJ2-7; size: medium-sized; V: TRBV7-3; DNA: TGTGCCAGCAGCCCTCGGACTAGCGGGAGGGCCCTCTCCTACGAGCAGTACTTC; CDR3: CASSPRTSGRALSYEQYF
D: -; J: TRBJ2-1; size: large; V: TRBV5-1; DNA: TGCGCCAGCAGCTCGTTGGGGGATGTGGGTGAGCAGTTCTTC; CDR3: CASSSLGDVGEQFF
D: -; J: TRBJ2-1; size: medium-sized; V: TRBV15; DNA: TGTGCCACCAGCGGCCCCGGGACTTTCTCCTACAATGAGCAGTTCTTC; CDR3: CATSGPGTFSYNEQFF
D: -; J: TRBJ1-4; size: medium-sized; V: TRBV7-8; DNA: TGTGCCAGCAGCTTAAACCCAGGGGCGAATGAAAAACTGTTTTTT; CDR3: CASSLNPGANEKLFF
D: -; J: TRBJ2-2; size: medium-sized; V: TRBV18; DNA: TGTGCCAGCTCACCATCTCCTTCGTACACCGGGGAGCTGTTTTTT; CDR3: CASSPSPSYTGELFF
D: TRBD2; J: TRBJ2-1; size: large; V: TRBV20-1; DNA: TGCAGCGGCGTTAGCGGGGGGTACTACAATGAGCAGTTCTTC; CDR3: CSGVSGGYYNEQFF
D: -; J: TRBJ1-1; size: medium-sized; V: TRBV29-1; DNA: TGCAGCGTTGAACCGAGGGACACTGAAGCTTTCTTT; CDR3: CSVEPRDTEAFF
D: TRBD1; J: TRBJ1-2; size: -; V: TRBV28; DNA: TGTGCCAGCAAGGGCTTGGACAGGTCTGAACATGGCTACACCTTC; CDR3: CASKGLDRSEHGYTF
D: -; J: TRBJ2-1; size: medium-sized; V: TRBV6-6; DNA: TGTGCCAGCAGTTACGGAGGTCCTATGGTCTCCTACAATGAGCAGTTCTTC; CDR3: CASSYGGPMVSYNEQFF
D: -; J: TRBJ1-1; size: few; V: TRBV30; DNA: TGTGCCTGGAGTCGGCAGAACACTGAAGCTTTCTTT; CDR3: CAWSRQNTEAFF
D: TRBD1; J: TRBJ1-2; size: medium-sized; V: TRBV6-6; DNA: TGTGCCAGCGGGACAGCCAATGTAGCCACCTTC; CDR3: CASGTANVATF
D: TRBD1; J: TRBJ2-7; size: large; V: TRBV28; DNA: TGTGCCAGCAGTCCCTGGACAGGAGCCTCCTACGAGCAGTACTTC; CDR3: CASSPWTGASYEQYF
D: TRBD1; J: TRBJ1-1; size: medium-sized; V: TRBV6-5; DNA: TGTGCCAGCAGTCCTGGGGACAGGCGAGGATCTGAAGCTTTCTTT; CDR3: CASSPGDRRGSEAFF
D: TRBD1; J: TRBJ2-3; size: medium-sized; V: TRBV5-1; DNA: TGCGCCAGCAGCTTTCACCGGGACAGGGGGCGCGATACGCAGTATTTT; CDR3: CASSFHRDRGRDTQYF
D: TRBD2; J: TRBJ2-5; size: medium-sized; V: TRBV20-1; DNA: TGCAGCGGGACTAGCGGACAGTACCAAGAGACCCAGTACTTC; CDR3: CSGTSGQYQETQYF
D: -; J: TRBJ2-7; size: medium-sized; V: TRBV10-2; DNA: TGCGCCACCGGGGAGGAAGGTCTGCTGTCCTACGAGCAGTACTTC; CDR3: CATGEEGLLSYEQYF
D: TRBD1; J: TRBJ1-1; size: medium-sized; V: TRBV20-1; DNA: TGCAGTGCTAGAGCCACGACAGGGGCCACTGAAGCTTTCTTT; CDR3: CSARATTGATEAFF
D: -; J: TRBJ2-5; size: -; V: TRBV6-1; DNA: TGTGCCAGCAGTTCCCGATTTGGAGAGACCCAGTACTTC; CDR3: CASSSRFGETQYF
D: TRBD1; J: TRBJ2-6; size: large; V: TRBV3-1; DNA: TGTGCCAGCAGCCGGGACAGGGTCTCTGGGGCCAACGTCCTGACTTTC; CDR3: CASSRDRVSGANVLTF
D: -; J: TRBJ1-6; size: medium-sized; V: TRBV28; DNA: TGTGCCAGCAGTTTCGGGGAAGTTTCACCCCTCCACTTT; CDR3: CASSFGEVSPLHF
D: -; J: TRBJ1-1; size: few; V: TRBV3-1; DNA: TGTGCCAGCAGCCGGGGACGCGGGACACCCAACACTGAAGCTTTCTTT; CDR3: CASSRGRGTPNTEAFF
D: -; J: TRBJ2-5; size: large; V: TRBV2; DNA: TGTGCCAGCAGTCGCAACAACCAAGAGACCCAGTACTTC; CDR3: CASSRNNQETQYF
D: TRBD1; J: TRBJ2-1; size: medium-sized; V: TRBV13; DNA: TGTGCCAGCAGCCCCTATACTTGGACAGGGATTCCCAATGAGCAGTTCTTC; CDR3: CASSPYTWTGIPNEQFF
D: TRBD2; J: TRBJ2-5; size: large; V: TRBV7-6; DNA: TGTGCCAGCAGCTCGATTAGCGGGAGCGTAGAGACCCAGTACTTC; CDR3: CASSSISGSVETQYF
D: TRBD2; J: TRBJ2-5; size: -; V: TRBV6-2/TRBV6-3; DNA: TGTGCCAGCAGTTCCGGGACTAGCGGGGACCTCCAAGAGACCCAGTACTTC; CDR3: CASSSGTSGDLQETQYF
D: -; J: TRBJ1-1; size: -; V: TRBV9; DNA: TGTGCCAGCAGCATAGGATGGGTGGAGGCTGAAGCTTTCTTT; CDR3: CASSIGWVEAEAFF
D: TRBD2; J: TRBJ2-1; size: hyperexpanded; V: TRBV28; DNA: TGTGCCAGCAGTTTAGCGGGGGTCTCCTACAATGAGCAGTTCTTC; CDR3: CASSLAGVSYNEQFF
D: -; J: TRBJ1-1; size: hyperexpanded; V: TRBV27; DNA: TGTGCCAGCAGGGTTTCTGGGGGGAAAAACACTGAAGCTTTCTTT; CDR3: CASRVSGGKNTEAFF
D: -; J: TRBJ1-1; size: large; V: TRBV30; DNA: TGTGCCTGGAGTAGCGACAGCCCATCAAGGATCACTGAAGCTTTCTTT; CDR3: CAWSSDSPSRITEAFF
D: -; J: TRBJ2-1; size: large; V: TRBV20-1; DNA: TGCAGTGCTAGAGACCTTCGGACAGCCCAACAAAGATACAATGAGCAGTTCTTC; CDR3: CSARDLRTAQQRYNEQFF
D: TRBD1; J: TRBJ1-2; size: medium-sized; V: TRBV25-1; DNA: TGTGCCAGCAGTGAATTAATGGGACAGGGCCAGTTGTCGTACACCTTC; CDR3: CASSELMGQGQLSYTF
D: -; J: TRBJ1-4; size: medium-sized; V: TRBV28; DNA: TGTGCCAGCAGTTCACCGGGACGGAATGAAAAACTGTTTTTT; CDR3: CASSSPGRNEKLFF
D: -; J: TRBJ2-3; size: large; V: TRBV18; DNA: TGTGCCAGCTCACCATCCAGGGACGCAGATACGCAGTATTTT; CDR3: CASSPSRDADTQYF
D: -; J: TRBJ1-5; size: medium-sized; V: TRBV12-3/TRBV12-4; DNA: TGTGCCAGCAGCTTCCAGACGGGGAATCAGCCCCAGCATTTT; CDR3: CASSFQTGNQPQHF
D: TRBD1; J: TRBJ2-1; size: medium-sized; V: TRBV20-1; DNA: TGCAGTGCTAGCCCCACGGGGACAGGGCCATACAATGAGCAGTTCTTC; CDR3: CSASPTGTGPYNEQFF
D: TRBD1; J: TRBJ2-1; size: medium-sized; V: TRBV18; DNA: TGTGCCAGCTCACCGCCGACAGGGCGATCCTACAATGAGCAGTTCTTC; CDR3: CASSPPTGRSYNEQFF
D: -; J: TRBJ2-7; size: medium-sized; V: TRBV13; DNA: TGTGCCAGCAGCCCCGAGGGGGGGCGAGCCGAGCAGTACTTC; CDR3: CASSPEGGRAEQYF
D: TRBD1; J: TRBJ1-6; size: large; V: TRBV20-1; DNA: TGCAGTGCTAGTGGGGGACAGGGGAGAGGTAATTCACCCCTCCACTTT; CDR3: CSASGGQGRGNSPLHF
D: -; J: TRBJ2-5; size: medium-sized; V: TRBV20-1; DNA: TGCAGTGCTCCCGAGTTAGGGGCTCGGGAGACCCAGTACTTC; CDR3: CSAPELGARETQYF
D: -; J: TRBJ2-1; size: large; V: TRBV19; DNA: TGTGCCAGTAGTTCTCGACGGGGGGCTACCTACAATGAGCAGTTCTTC; CDR3: CASSSRRGATYNEQFF
D: -; J: TRBJ1-6; size: medium-sized; V: TRBV6-4; DNA: TGTGCCAGCAGTGAATCGATAAATTCACCCCTCCACTTT; CDR3: CASSESINSPLHF
D: -; J: TRBJ1-5; size: large; V: TRBV6-6; DNA: TGTGCCAGCAGTAATGAGGGGGTGGGCAATCAGCCCCAGCATTTT; CDR3: CASSNEGVGNQPQHF
D: -; J: TRBJ2-5; size: large; V: TRBV7-2; DNA: TGTGCCAGCAGCTTAGGGGGGACGGATCAAGAGACCCAGTACTTC; CDR3: CASSLGGTDQETQYF
D: TRBD2; J: TRBJ2-2; size: large; V: TRBV20-1; DNA: TGCAGTGGCGGGACTAGCGGGGACTTGAACACCGGGGAGCTGTTTTTT; CDR3: CSGGTSGDLNTGELFF
D: -; J: TRBJ1-1; size: medium-sized; V: TRBV5-6; DNA: TGTGCCAGCAGCTTCGAGGGGATAAACGCTGAAGCTTTCTTT; CDR3: CASSFEGINAEAFF
D: TRBD1; J: TRBJ1-5; size: medium-sized; V: TRBV20-1; DNA: TGCAGTGCTGCTCCTCAGGGGGCACGGCAGCCCCAGCATTTT; CDR3: CSAAPQGARQPQHF
D: -; J: TRBJ1-2; size: large; V: TRBV9; DNA: TGTGCCAGCAGCGTAGCTGAAGGGCATGGCTACACCTTC; CDR3: CASSVAEGHGYTF
D: TRBD1; J: TRBJ1-2; size: medium-sized; V: TRBV27; DNA: TGTGCCAGCAGTACCTTGGGACAGGGGGCTGACGGCTACACCTTC; CDR3: CASSTLGQGADGYTF